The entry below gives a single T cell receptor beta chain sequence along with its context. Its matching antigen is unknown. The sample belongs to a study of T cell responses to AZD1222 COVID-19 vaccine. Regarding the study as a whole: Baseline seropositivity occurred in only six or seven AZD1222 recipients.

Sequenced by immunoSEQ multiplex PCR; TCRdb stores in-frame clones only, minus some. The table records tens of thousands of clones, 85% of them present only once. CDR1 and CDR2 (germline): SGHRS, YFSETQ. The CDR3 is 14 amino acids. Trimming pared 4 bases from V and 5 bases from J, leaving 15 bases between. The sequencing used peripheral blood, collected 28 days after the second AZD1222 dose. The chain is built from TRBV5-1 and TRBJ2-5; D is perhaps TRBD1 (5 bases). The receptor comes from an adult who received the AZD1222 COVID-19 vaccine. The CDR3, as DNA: TGCGCCAGCAGCGGGGCCACAGGTGGGGAGACCCAGTACTTC. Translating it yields CASSGATGGETQYF.